This section outlines one T cell receptor (beta chain) sequence together with its context. Its antigen remains unknown. The sample comes from a study of response to subunit inactivated influenza vaccine. Study observations and caveats: There was a suggestion from the authors that each seasonal influenza vaccination recruits few new T cells.

The germline V gene encodes CDR1 SGHRS and CDR2 YFSETQ. V was cut by 2 bases and J by 0 bases, with 12 bases left in between. The CDR3 consists of 16 residues. TCRdb reprocessed the RT-PCR reads via MiXCR and lists one record per CDR3 protein. Of about 520,000 distinct CDR3 sequences in the sample, 7.2% were seen once. This clonotype was obtained from a man aged 50 to 69 who received an inactivated influenza vaccine. The chain uses TRBV5-1 and TRBJ2-1; D is unresolved. The sample in question was PBMCs from blood, obtained about 24 months after vaccination. Here the CDR3 reads CASSFRQLSSYNEQFF. CDR3 coding DNA: TGCGCCAGCAGCTTTCGACAACTGAGCTCCTACAATGAGCAGTTCTTC.